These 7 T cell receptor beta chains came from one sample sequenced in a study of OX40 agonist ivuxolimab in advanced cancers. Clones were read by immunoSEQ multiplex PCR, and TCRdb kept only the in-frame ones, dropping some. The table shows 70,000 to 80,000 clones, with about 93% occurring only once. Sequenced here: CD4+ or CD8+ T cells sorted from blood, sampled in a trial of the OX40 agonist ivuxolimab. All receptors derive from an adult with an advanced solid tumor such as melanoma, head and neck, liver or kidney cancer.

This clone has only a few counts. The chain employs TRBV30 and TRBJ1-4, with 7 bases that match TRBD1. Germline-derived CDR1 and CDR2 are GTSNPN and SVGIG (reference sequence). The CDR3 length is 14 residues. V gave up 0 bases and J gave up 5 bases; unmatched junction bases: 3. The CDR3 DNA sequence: TGTGCCTGGAGTGTGACAGGGAGGAATGAAAAACTGTTTTTT. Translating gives CAWSVTGRNEKLFF.

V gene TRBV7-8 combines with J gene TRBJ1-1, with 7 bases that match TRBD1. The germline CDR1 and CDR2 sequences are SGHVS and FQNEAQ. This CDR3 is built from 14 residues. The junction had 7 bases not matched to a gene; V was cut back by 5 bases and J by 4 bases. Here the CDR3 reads CASSSDRVGTEAFF. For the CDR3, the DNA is TGTGCCAGCAGCAGCGACAGGGTGGGCACTGAAGCTTTCTTT.

The CDR3 DNA reads as TGCGCCAGCAGCTTGTTGGGAGAGATTGGGGAGACAGATACGCAGTATTTT. Protein sequence: CASSLLGEIGETDTQYF. The J gene is TRBJ2-3, the V gene TRBV5-1; D perhaps matches TRBD2 (5 bases). The CDR3 is 17 amino acids. Germline V gene data show CDR1 as SGHRS and CDR2 as YFSETQ. The V end was cut by 1 base, the J end by 3 bases, with 18 bases between. Filled out from reference TRBV5-1 and TRBJ2-3, the complete variable domain reads KAGVTQTPRYLIKTRGQQVTLSCSPISGHRSVSWYQQTPGQGLQFLFEYFSETQRNKGNFPGRFSGRQFSNSRSEMNVSTLELGDSALYLCASSLLGEIGETDTQYFGPGTRLTVL.

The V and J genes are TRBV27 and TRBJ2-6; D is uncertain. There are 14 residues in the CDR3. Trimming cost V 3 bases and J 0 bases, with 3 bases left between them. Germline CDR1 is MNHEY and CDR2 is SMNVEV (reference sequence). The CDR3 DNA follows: TGTGCCAGCAGTTTCCCCTCTGGGGCCAACGTCCTGACTTTC. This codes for CASSFPSGANVLTF.

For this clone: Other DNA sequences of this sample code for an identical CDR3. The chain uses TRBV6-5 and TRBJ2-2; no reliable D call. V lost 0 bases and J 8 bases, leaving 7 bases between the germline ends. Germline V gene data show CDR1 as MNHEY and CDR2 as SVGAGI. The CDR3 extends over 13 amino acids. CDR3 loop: CASSYSETGELFF. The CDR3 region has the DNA TGTGCCAGCAGTTACTCTGAGACGGGGGAGCTGTTTTTT.

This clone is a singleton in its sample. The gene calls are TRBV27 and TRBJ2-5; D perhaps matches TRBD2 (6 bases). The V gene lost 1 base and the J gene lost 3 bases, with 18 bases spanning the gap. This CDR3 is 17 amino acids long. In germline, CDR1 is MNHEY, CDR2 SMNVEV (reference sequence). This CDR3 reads CASSLLGGAAREETQYF. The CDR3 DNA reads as TGTGCCAGCAGTTTATTGGGCGGGGCAGCCAGGGAAGAGACCCAGTACTTC.

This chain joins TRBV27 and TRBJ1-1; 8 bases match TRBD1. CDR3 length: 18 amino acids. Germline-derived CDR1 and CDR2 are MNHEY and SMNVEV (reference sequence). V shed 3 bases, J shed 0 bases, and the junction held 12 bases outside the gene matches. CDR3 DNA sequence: TGTGCCAGCAGTTTGGTGCGCTCGACAGGGGTAATGAACACTGAAGCTTTCTTT. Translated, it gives CASSLVRSTGVMNTEAFF.